This TCR beta chain comes out of a study of shared clonotypes between healthy human individuals. In the study overall: Each donor's CD4 naive and CD4 memory cells filled three plates apiece, CD8 naive two, and CD8 memory one.

Of note for this clone: Its specificity is unknown. Distinct nucleotide sequences in the sample also encode this CDR3.

Overall study results and limits: A limitation of the genetic and exposure-history diversity represented arose from few donors.

Trimming shortened V by 2 bases and J by 4 bases, and 11 bases separated the two germline ends. This CDR3 contains 14 residues. Naive CD8 populations comprised CD45RO-negative cells positively selected for CCR7, excluding terminally differentiated effector memory CD45RA+ cells. Sorted-subset replicate PCRs used about 200 ng of genomic DNA. This amount corresponded to 33,000 or so T cell genomes. This table comes from immunoSEQ multiplex PCR, and its TCRdb copy is limited to in-frame clones, with some not included. The sample has some 2.1 million clones; 90% to 95% are singletons. The sequenced sample consisted of naive CD8+ T cells from PBMCs. The V gene is TRBV23-1, the J gene TRBJ2-5; D is tentatively TRBD1 or TRBD2 (5 bases each). TRBV23-1 is marked as an open reading frame, function uncertain. The TCR sequence derives from a man aged 18 to 29 in good health. Some clones in this sample may be carry-over from other donors' samples. Written as DNA, the CDR3 is TGCGCCAGCAGTCAAAAAGGTGGGGGAGAGACCCAGTACTTC. Its translation is CASSQKGGGETQYF.